This T cell receptor (beta chain) was observed in a study of blood T cell repertoires in COVID-19 (dated by TCRdb to about 2020). In the study overall: Samples from collaborators originated in the United States, Italy and Spain and spanned both the acute and convalescent phases of COVID-19. Where available, HLA class I and class II types were obtained from metadata supplied by the sample provider rather than from assay-based typing. The samples were drawn from two sources: the first 160 participants of the ongoing ImmuneRACE study, and fewer than 1,500 subjects contributed by 6 global collaborators. A freely available public database, intended as a resource for researchers studying the immune response to SARS-CoV-2, is where the repertoires were released. Subjects who had been exposed to COVID-19, were actively infected with it, or had recovered from it provided the deeply sampled blood TCRbeta repertoires that made up the dataset. The material from the prospective study consisted of cDNA or gDNA derived from T cells, B-cell-depleted T cells, or PBMCs. The sample metadata nearly always contained a de-identified subject ID, COVID-19 status, age in years and sex.

Notes on this clone: This receptor's antigen is unknown. Base qualities are not recorded, but no much larger clone differs from it by a single base.

What the work shows at the level of the full study, not this receptor alone: The amount of clinical and demographic metadata varied by source and participant and was provided uncurated.

The immunoSEQ Assay, a bias-controlled multiplex PCR, was used to amplify TCRbeta CDR3 regions from genomic DNA. Per the source publication's procedure: The number of nucleated cells in each sample was estimated from the amplification of reference gene primers within the assay. Sequence reads were collapsed and filtered to measure the absolute abundance of every unique TCRbeta CDR3 rearrangement. Productive Simpson clonality was computed per sample as the square root of Simpson's diversity index over productive rearrangements. TCRdb stores this immuneACCESS table with in-frame sequences only. Part of the clones is absent; in the studies checked, under half of the shortfall reflects unresolved V genes, and no reason is known for the rest. V and J calls and clone size are copied from that table; D and trimming were computed from the DNA. The sample table records 20,000 to 30,000 clones; 85% to 95% of these occur just once. The ten largest account for just over 2% of the sample.

The collaborating institutions used their own protocols to collect whole blood in K2EDTA tubes. For TCRbeta analysis, collaborators shipped samples as frozen whole blood, isolated PBMCs, or DNA extracted from either of those sample types. CDR1 and CDR2 are read off the germline V gene (reference sequence) as LGHDT and YNNKEL. The CDR3 runs 14 amino acids, cysteine and phenylalanine included. Only CDR3 DNA is held: 42 bases, read in frame from base 1. Clipping removes 4 bases from V and 4 bases from J, with 1 as the unmatched junction base count. In this chain, TRBV3-1 (or the pseudogene TRBV3-2) is recombined with TRBJ1-4; 9 central bases correspond to TRBD1. This TCR came from a human donor in a cohort sampled during active COVID-19. The sample consisted of peripheral blood. The CDR3 sequence is CASSPTGGNEKLFF. The DNA sequence follows: TGTGCCAGCAGCCCGACAGGGGGTAATGAAAAACTGTTTTTT.